One and the same sample provided the 13 T cell receptor beta chains below, sequenced in a study of neurological immune-mediated disorders. TCRdb reanalysed the 5' RACE reads using MiXCR and keeps one entry per CDR3 protein. The repertoire holds tens of thousands of distinct CDR3 sequences, about 12% seen once, with 7.5% to 9.5% in the top ten. Noted time point: longitudinal time-point 3. Sample: PBMCs. The source of these receptors is a male donor with HTLV-1-associated myelopathy (HAM/TSP).

The sample holds many counts of this clonotype. The genes are TRBV5-1 and TRBJ1-1; D is uncertain. The CDR3 totals 15 residues. Trimming removed 0 bases from V and 5 bases from J, with 14 bases in between. Germline V CDR1 and CDR2: SGHRS, YFSETQ. The CDR3 DNA sequence: TGCGCCAGCAGCTTGGAAAGCCCGGGGAGGACTGAAGCTTTCTTT. Its translation is CASSLESPGRTEAFF. Combining the CDR3 with reference TRBV5-1 and TRBJ1-1 gives the whole variable domain KAGVTQTPRYLIKTRGQQVTLSCSPISGHRSVSWYQQTPGQGLQFLFEYFSETQRNKGNFPGRFSGRQFSNSRSEMNVSTLELGDSALYLCASSLESPGRTEAFFGQGTRLTVV.

The table lists this clonotype with many counts. V gene TRBV20-1 combines with J gene TRBJ2-5; D remains ambiguous. Between the trimmed V and J ends, which lost 3 bases and 1 base, there was a span of 9 bases. Per the germline V gene, CDR1 is DFQATT and CDR2 is SNEGSKA (reference sequence). The CDR3 is 13 residues long. The CDR3, as DNA: TGCAGTGCTAGCGAGCCGCCCCAAGAGACCCAGTACTTC. It codes for CSASEPPQETQYF.

By frequency in the sample, this clonotype is medium-sized. J is TRBJ2-7 and V is TRBV20-1; D not resolved. Germline lookup yields CDR1 DFQATT and CDR2 SNEGSKA (reference sequence). With 5 bases removed from V and 0 bases from J, the gap between germline ends came to 11 bases. This CDR3 is built from 13 residues. CDR3 sequence: CSAFRTHSYEQYF. As DNA, the CDR3 is TGCAGTGCTTTTCGGACCCACTCCTACGAGCAGTACTTC.

This clonotype occurred many times. The V and J genes are TRBV6-5 and TRBJ1-6; unclear D gene. Trimming removed 7 bases from V and 7 bases from J, with 14 bases in between. Germline assignment: CDR1 MNHEY and CDR2 SVGAGI. The CDR3 runs 14 residues. DNA for the CDR3: TGTGCCAGCAAATACACGGGCGCAAATTCACCCCTCCACTTT. Its protein product is CASKYTGANSPLHF.

The sample holds a few counts of this clonotype. The rearrangement joins TRBV6-1 to TRBJ1-2; no clear D gene. V dropped 2 bases and J dropped 5 bases, with 9 bases sitting between them. Germline CDR1 MNHNS, CDR2 SASEGT. The CDR3 runs 13 residues. CDR3 in DNA: TGTGCCAGCAGTGAATCTCTCCAGTATGGCTACACCTTC. This gives the protein CASSESLQYGYTF.

This clonotype appeared many times. The gene calls are TRBV20-1 and TRBJ1-2; 7 bases match TRBD1. The length of the CDR3 is 14 residues. Germline CDR1 is DFQATT and CDR2 is SNEGSKA (reference sequence). Trimming at V came to 4 bases and at J to 4 bases, leaving 9 bases not matched to a gene. The CDR3 region has the DNA TGCAGTGCTATCGAAAGGGGGCGCGGCTATGGCTACACCTTC. Its translation: CSAIERGRGYGYTF.

This clonotype was recorded many times. This sequence joins TRBV2 and TRBJ2-1; TRBD1 matches at 12 bases. Germline V lookup: CDR1 SNHLY, CDR2 FYNNEI. V shed 4 bases, J shed 14 bases, and the junction held 6 bases outside the gene matches. There are 13 residues in the CDR3. Here the CDR3 DNA reads TGTGCCAGCAGTGCCAGGGACAGGGGGCTTAAGTTCTTC. This codes for CASSARDRGLKFF.

V is TRBV6-2 or TRBV6-3 and J is TRBJ2-7; D assignment may be TRBD1 or TRBD2 (5 bases each). Trimming removed 5 bases from V and 3 bases from J, with 11 bases in between. The CDR3 has 13 residues. Germline CDR1 is MNHEY and CDR2 is SVGEGT. The CDR3 region has the DNA TGTGCCAGCAGTGAGGGGCTCAGCTACGAGCAGTACTTC. The encoded protein is CASSEGLSYEQYF.

This clonotype was counted many times. This rearrangement joins TRBV6-5 to TRBJ1-4, with D tentatively TRBD1 (5 bases). V dropped 0 bases and J dropped 6 bases, with 11 bases sitting between them. This CDR3 comprises 15 residues. CDR1 MNHEY and CDR2 SVGAGI come from the germline V gene. The CDR3: CASSYSGRQDEKLFF. DNA of the CDR3: TGTGCCAGCAGTTACTCGGGGCGACAAGATGAAAAACTGTTTTTT.

This clonotype was detected ten times or more. This sequence joins TRBV20-1 and TRBJ2-3, with D unresolved. V lost 6 bases to trimming and J lost 3 bases, with 10 bases between them. The V gene's germline CDR1 is DFQATT and CDR2 SNEGSKA (reference sequence). The length of the CDR3 is 12 residues. The CDR3 spells CSARRETDTQYF. The CDR3, as DNA: TGCAGTGCAAGAAGGGAAACAGATACGCAGTATTTT.

This clonotype has a count of ten or more. This rearrangement joins TRBV7-8 to TRBJ2-7, with 8 positions matching TRBD2. Germline CDR1 is SGHVS and CDR2 is FQNEAQ. V lost 5 bases and J lost 0; bases outside the gene matches: 9. The CDR3 runs to 16 residues. This chain's CDR3 is CASSPFSGESSYEQYF. CDR3 coding DNA: TGTGCCAGCAGCCCCTTTAGCGGGGAGAGCTCCTACGAGCAGTACTTC.

In its sample, this clonotype was seen many times. The rearrangement links TRBV5-1 to TRBJ2-2; 10 bases match TRBD1. The V and J ends lost 3 bases and 0 bases, in that order; junction bases with no gene match: 8. Germline V gene sequence: CDR1 SGHRS, CDR2 YFSETQ. The CDR3 extends over 18 amino acids. The CDR3 region has the DNA TGCGCCAGCAGCTCGGGACAGGGGCCGTTCTCGAACACCGGGGAGCTGTTTTTT. Translation gives CASSSGQGPFSNTGELFF.

This clonotype has ten or more counts. The gene calls are TRBV4-3 and TRBJ2-5; D tentatively reads TRBD1 or TRBD2 (5 bases each). Deletions cut 1 base from V and 2 bases from J, with 14 bases between. This CDR3 has 16 amino acids. Germline V CDR1 and CDR2: LGHNA, YSLEER. The DNA for the CDR3 is TGCGCCAGCAGCCAAGGGACTCTCAGGGCGCAAGAGACCCAGTACTTC. It specifies CASSQGTLRAQETQYF.